What follows are 13 T cell receptor beta chains derived from one specimen sequenced in a study of cytomegalovirus exposure and HLA in healthy donors. Both 60 Vbeta primers and 13 Jbeta primers went into the PCR. TCRdb's table, derived via immunoSEQ multiplex PCR, lists solely in-frame clones and lacks some. The data contain about 98,000 clones, about four fifths of them singletons. Sequencing used PBMCs. All receptors derive from a human donor in good health.

This rearrangement joins TRBV27 to TRBJ2-4; no definite D call. Germline-derived CDR1 and CDR2 are MNHEY and SMNVEV (reference sequence). The CDR3 is made up of 15 amino acids. Deletions cut 6 bases from V and 1 base from J, with 13 bases between. This CDR3 is CASRLGAMAKNIQYF. CDR3 DNA: TGTGCCAGCAGGTTAGGTGCTATGGCCAAAAACATTCAGTACTTC.

This clone was seen a handful of times. Compared with germline, one end of the junction differs, possibly owing to a read error. This chain's CDR3 is CSSSPGGGLSYEQYF. The CDR3 DNA reads TGTTCCAGCAGCCCCGGGGGGGGCCTATCCTACGAGCAGTACTTC. This rearrangement joins TRBV7-9 to TRBJ2-7; 8 nucleotides match TRBD2. CDR3 length: 15 residues. CDR1 and CDR2 from the germline V gene are SEHNR and FQNEAQ (reference sequence).

This clone was observed a single time. The chain joins TRBV29-1 to TRBJ2-1, with D maybe TRBD2 (6 bases). From germline, CDR1 is SQVTM and CDR2 ANQGSEA. Trimming stripped 1 base from V and 6 bases from J, with 19 bases between. This CDR3 region has 16 residues. CDR3 bases: TGCAGCGTTGAAGCCCTTCCTAATCTAGCGAGCAATGAGCAGTTCTTC. It translates to CSVEALPNLASNEQFF.

This clone appeared a single time. This chain joins TRBV5-5 and TRBJ1-1, with 8 bases fitting TRBD1. The CDR3 has 16 amino acids. CDR1 SGHKS and CDR2 YYEKEE come from the germline V gene (reference sequence). With 2 bases clipped from V and 5 bases from J, the junction kept 11 bases outside the gene matches. The CDR3 here is CASSFLQGALGTEAFF. DNA for the CDR3: TGTGCCAGCAGCTTTCTCCAGGGGGCGTTGGGAACTGAAGCTTTCTTT.

The V and J genes are TRBV5-4 and TRBJ2-5; no firm D call. Germline V CDR1 and CDR2: SGHNT, YYREEE (reference sequence). Trimming left V 2 bases short and J 5 bases short, with 10 bases between. There are 13 residues in the CDR3. The CDR3 DNA reads as TGTGCCAGCAGCTTATTTTCTTCGGAGACCCAGTACTTC. Protein sequence: CASSLFSSETQYF.

This clone has more than one count but fewer than ten. The CDR3 here is CAWGTGRGGYTF. The CDR3 DNA sequence: TGTGCCTGGGGGACAGGGAGAGGGGGCTACACCTTC. The chain links TRBV30 to TRBJ1-2; 9 positions agree with TRBD1. This CDR3 is built from 12 residues. Germline CDR1 GTSNPN, CDR2 SVGIG (reference sequence). The V gene end was trimmed by 5 bases and the J gene end by 8 bases; junction bases not matched to a gene: 6.

The rearrangement joins TRBV7-8 to TRBJ2-2; TRBD2 might be the D (5 bases). The length of the CDR3 is 16 residues. Trimming removed 3 bases from V and 4 bases from J, with 15 bases in between. Germline CDR1 reads SGHVS; CDR2 reads FQNEAQ. CDR3 loop: CASSLRAAAGTGELFF. CDR3 DNA: TGTGCCAGCAGCTTGAGGGCCGCTGCCGGCACCGGGGAGCTGTTTTTT.

The gene calls are TRBV27 and TRBJ2-2; 14 bases agree with TRBD2. Unmatched junction bases numbered 13, after V lost 4 bases and J lost 6 bases. The CDR3 is made up of 19 amino acids. CDR1 and CDR2 from the germline V gene are MNHEY and SMNVEV (reference sequence). The CDR3 sequence: CASSSIWTSGGYRAGELFF. In nucleotides, the CDR3 is TGTGCCAGCAGTTCCATATGGACTAGCGGGGGGTATAGGGCCGGGGAGCTGTTTTTT.

The chain couples TRBV29-1 to TRBJ1-1, with D maybe TRBD1 (5 bases). The CDR3 consists of 13 residues. Trimming cost V 6 bases and J 0 bases, with 11 bases left between them. The germline CDR1 and CDR2 sequences are SQVTM and ANQGSEA. The CDR3 reads CSVLTDLNTEAFF. CDR3 sequence (DNA): TGCAGCGTCCTGACAGATTTGAACACTGAAGCTTTCTTT.

The V gene is TRBV4-1, the J gene TRBJ1-5; TRBD1 matches 7 bases. CDR3 length equals 15 residues. Trimming removed 4 bases from V and 5 bases from J; junction bases left unmatched: 8. CDR1 is MGHRA, CDR2 YSYEKL, per germline. The CDR3 sequence is CASSLQYDRDQPQHF. In nucleotides, the CDR3 is TGCGCCAGCAGCCTCCAATATGACAGGGATCAGCCCCAGCATTTT.

This clone was picked up a small number of times. V is TRBV11-3 and J is TRBJ2-5; 10 bases fit TRBD2. From germline, CDR1 is SGHNT and CDR2 YENEEA. This CDR3 spans 14 amino acids. V shed 5 bases and J 5 bases; nucleotides not matched to a gene: 5. The CDR3 DNA is TGTGCCAGCAGCCGCAGCGGGGGGGGTGAGACCCAGTACTTC. Amino acids: CASSRSGGGETQYF.

The rearrangement joins TRBV30 to TRBJ2-5; 7 nucleotides line up with TRBD2. This CDR3 comprises 14 residues. V shed 5 bases and J 0 bases; nucleotides not matched to a gene: 6. CDR1 GTSNPN and CDR2 SVGIG come from the germline V gene (reference sequence). DNA for the CDR3: TGTGCCTGGCGATCCGGGAGGAACCAAGAGACCCAGTACTTC. This sequence encodes CAWRSGRNQETQYF. Drawing the rest from reference TRBV30 and TRBJ2-5, the complete variable domain is SQTIHQWPATLVQPVGSPLSLECTVEGTSNPNLYWYRQAAGRGLQLLFYSVGIGQISSEVPQNLSASRPQDRQFILSSKKLLLSDSGFYLCAWRSGRNQETQYFGPGTRLLVL.

The CDR3 DNA sequence: TGTGCCAGTAGTCACAGACAGGAGCAGTACTTC. It codes for CASSHRQEQYF. This sequence joins TRBV19 and TRBJ2-7, with D possibly TRBD1 on 5 matching bases. Trimming shortened V by 5 bases and J by 7 bases, and 9 bases separated the two germline ends. Per the germline V gene, CDR1 is LNHDA and CDR2 is SQIVND (reference sequence). There are 11 residues in the CDR3.